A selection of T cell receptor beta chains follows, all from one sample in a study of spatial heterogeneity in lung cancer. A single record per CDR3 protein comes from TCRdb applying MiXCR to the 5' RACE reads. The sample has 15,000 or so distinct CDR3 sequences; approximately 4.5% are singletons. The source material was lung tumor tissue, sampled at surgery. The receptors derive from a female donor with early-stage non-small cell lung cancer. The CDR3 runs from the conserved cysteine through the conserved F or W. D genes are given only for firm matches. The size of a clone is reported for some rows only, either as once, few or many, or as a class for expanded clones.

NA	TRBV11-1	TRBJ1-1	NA	CASSLASGMRGTEAFF	TGTGCCAGCAGCTTAGCGTCAGGAATGCGCGGCACTGAAGCTTTCTTT
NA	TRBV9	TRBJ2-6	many	CASSVNSIAGANVLTF	TGTGCCAGCAGCGTTAACAGCATTGCTGGGGCCAACGTCCTGACTTTC
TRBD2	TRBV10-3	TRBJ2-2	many	CAISTGTTYTGELFF	TGTGCCATCAGTACCGGGACTACCTACACCGGGGAGCTGTTTTTT
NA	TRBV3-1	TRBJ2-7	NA	CASSQEYTGFYEQYF	TGTGCCAGCAGCCAAGAGTATACAGGGTTCTACGAGCAGTACTTC
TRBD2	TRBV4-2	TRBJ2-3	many	CASSQGVGGADTQYF	TGTGCCAGCAGCCAAGGCGTCGGGGGGGCAGATACGCAGTATTTT
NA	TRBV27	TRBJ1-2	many	CASSLGWGALDGYTF	TGTGCCAGCAGTTTAGGTTGGGGGGCGCTCGATGGCTACACCTTC
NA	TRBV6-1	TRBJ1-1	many	CASTGYHMNTEAFF	TGTGCCAGTACAGGGTACCACATGAACACTGAAGCTTTCTTT
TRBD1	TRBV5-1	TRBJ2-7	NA	CASSLTDRGTAYEQYF	TGCGCCAGCAGCTTGACTGACAGGGGAACTGCCTACGAGCAGTACTTC
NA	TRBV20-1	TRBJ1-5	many	CSAITVRGSNQPQHF	TGCAGTGCTATTACAGTAAGGGGAAGCAATCAGCCCCAGCATTTT
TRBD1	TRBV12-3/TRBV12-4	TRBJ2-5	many	CASSPGQGSETQYF	TGTGCCAGCAGCCCGGGACAGGGTAGTGAGACCCAGTACTTC
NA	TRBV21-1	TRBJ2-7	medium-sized	CASSLGTGGYEQYF	TGTGCCAGCTCACTCGGGACAGGGGGCTACGAGCAGTACTTC
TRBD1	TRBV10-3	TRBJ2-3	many	CAIRGDSLTDTQYF	TGTGCCATCAGGGGGGACAGCCTCACAGATACGCAGTATTTT
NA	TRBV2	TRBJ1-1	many	CASSEGTSNTEAFF	TGTGCCAGCAGTGAAGGGACATCGAACACTGAAGCTTTCTTT
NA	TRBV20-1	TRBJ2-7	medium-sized	CSARRGSYEQYF	TGCAGTGCCCGACGGGGCTCCTACGAGCAGTACTTC
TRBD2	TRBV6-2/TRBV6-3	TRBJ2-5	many	CASIRTSQETQYF	TGTGCCAGCATCAGGACTAGTCAAGAGACCCAGTACTTC
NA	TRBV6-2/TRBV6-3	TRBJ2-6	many	CASARDVSSGANVLTF	TGTGCCAGCGCCAGAGACGTCTCCTCTGGGGCCAACGTCCTGACTTTC
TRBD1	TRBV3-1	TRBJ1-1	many	CASSLTGAEAFF	TGTGCCAGCAGCCTGACAGGGGCTGAAGCTTTCTTT
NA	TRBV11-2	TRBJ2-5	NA	CASSLEGTPKRF	TGTGCCAGCAGCTTAGAAGGGACCCCAAAGAGGTTC
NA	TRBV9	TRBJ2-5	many	CASSARRGGPLQETQYF	TGTGCCAGCAGCGCTCGGCGCGGGGGCCCCCTTCAAGAGACCCAGTACTTC
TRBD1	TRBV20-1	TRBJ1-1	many	CSARVGTGTNTEAFF	TGCAGTGCTAGAGTTGGGACAGGGACGAACACTGAAGCTTTCTTT
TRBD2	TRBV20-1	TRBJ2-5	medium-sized	CSARGRSGGPKGTQYF	TGCAGTGCCCGAGGGAGGAGCGGGGGGCCAAAAGGGACCCAGTACTTC
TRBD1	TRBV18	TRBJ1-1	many	CASSPGGRGTEAFF	TGTGCCAGCTCTCCAGGGGGCAGGGGAACTGAAGCTTTCTTT
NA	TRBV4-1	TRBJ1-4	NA	CASSPHPTGENEKLFF	TGCGCCAGCAGCCCCCACCCTACGGGTGAGAATGAAAAACTGTTTTTT